The rows below give T cell receptor beta chains drawn from one sample of a study of cytomegalovirus exposure and HLA in healthy donors. Assay used: immunoSEQ multiplex PCR; TCRdb lists only in-frame clones, some missing. This sample has under 150,000 clones, with roughly 92% found just once. Source material: PBMCs. These receptors were taken from a man aged 18 to 30 in good health and CMV-seronegative. Each CDR3 is given with its conserved first and last residue. Fields, in order: V gene, J gene, clone size, D gene, CDR3 DNA, CDR3 protein. The D gene is left open where the match is weak. Only part of the rows carry a size: once, few, many, or a class if the clone is expanded.

>TRBV18|TRBJ2-1|-|-
TGTGCCAGCTCAAATAACAGCCCGTACAATGAGCAGTTCTTC
CASSNNSPYNEQFF
>TRBV10-3|TRBJ2-7|-|TRBD1
TGTGCCATCAGGGACGGGACAGGGGGCCTCTACGAGCAGTACTTC
CAIRDGTGGLYEQYF
>TRBV10-3|TRBJ1-5|-|-
TGTGCCATCAGTGAGTCTCGGGGGAATAGCAATCAGCCCCAGCATTTT
CAISESRGNSNQPQHF
>TRBV5-1|TRBJ1-2|-|-
TGCGCCAGCAGCACCACCAACTCTGGCTACACCTTC
CASSTTNSGYTF
>TRBV19|TRBJ2-4|-|-
TGTGCCAGTAGTATAACGGGAGATACTGACAAAAACATTCAGTACTTC
CASSITGDTDKNIQYF
>TRBV6-6|TRBJ2-1|-|TRBD2
TGTGCCAGCAGTTCCATAGCGGGAGGGCCAGGTGAGCAGTTCTTC
CASSSIAGGPGEQFF
>TRBV2|TRBJ1-5|-|-
TGTGCCAGCAGTGGGGGGGGATATAGCAATCAGCCCCAGCATTTT
CASSGGGYSNQPQHF
>TRBV6-1|TRBJ1-6|-|-
TGTGCCAGCACCCCCCAACAAGGGGATTCACCCCTCCACTTT
CASTPQQGDSPLHF
>TRBV19|TRBJ1-5|-|-
TGTGCCAGTAGTACCACCCTGGGACTGCTAAGAAATCAGCCCCAGCATTTT
CASSTTLGLLRNQPQHF
>TRBV7-9|TRBJ2-7|-|TRBD1
TGTGCCAGCAGCTCATCCACTGGGGACAGGGGGTTCGACGAGCAGTACTTC
CASSSSTGDRGFDEQYF
>TRBV2|TRBJ1-1|once|-
TGTGCCAGCAGTGTCTCCGTTATCGGGGGAGAAGCTTTCTTT
CASSVSVIGGEAFF
>TRBV6-6|TRBJ1-1|-|-
TGTGCCAGCAGTTACCAGGCTGAAGCTTTCTTT
CASSYQAEAFF
>TRBV6-5|TRBJ1-1|once|-
TGTGCCAGCAGTTACTCGTGGGAGGGGGAGGGAGCTTTCTTT
CASSYSWEGEGAFF
>TRBV29-1|TRBJ2-3|-|TRBD1
TGCAGCGTTGGTGGACAGGGGACAGATACGCAGTATTTT
CSVGGQGTDTQYF
>TRBV5-1|TRBJ1-1|once|TRBD1
TGCGCCAGCAGCAACCGTAGGACAGGCGTGAACACTGAAGCTTTCTTT
CASSNRRTGVNTEAFF
>TRBV6-5|TRBJ2-5|-|-
TGTGCCAGCAGTTACCTACCAGGACAGCTACAAGAGACCCAGTACTTC
CASSYLPGQLQETQYF
>TRBV4-1|TRBJ1-5|-|-
TGCGCCAGCAGCCAAGGGGACATTCCCAATCAGCCCCAGCATTTT
CASSQGDIPNQPQHF
>TRBV19|TRBJ2-7|once|TRBD1
TGTGCCAGTGGACCGGGACAGGGTTCCTACGAGCAGTACTTC
CASGPGQGSYEQYF
>TRBV6-5|TRBJ2-1|-|TRBD2
TGTGCCAGCAGTTACGCCCCGACTAGCGCCAATGAGCAGTTCTTC
CASSYAPTSANEQFF
>TRBV6-1|TRBJ1-1|-|-
TGTGCCAGCAGCTACGAAAATCCCCCTTTCTTT
CASSYENPPFF
>TRBV25-1|TRBJ1-4|-|-
TGTGCCAGCGATCCCAAAAGATGGCGCGCTCTACCCGGGATTGAACTGTTTTTT
CASDPKRWRALPGIELFF
>TRBV11-2|TRBJ2-6|-|-
TGTGCCAGCAGCCACCGTACGGGGGAGAGGGGGGCCAACGTCCTGACTTTC
CASSHRTGERGANVLTF
>TRBV18|TRBJ2-1|-|-
TGTGCCAGCTCCCTCCCCCAGGACCGGGGTGAGCAGTTCTTC
CASSLPQDRGEQFF
>TRBV13|TRBJ2-2|-|-
TGTGCCAGCAGCCTAGGGTTCGCCGGGGAGCTGTTTTTT
CASSLGFAGELFF
>TRBV18|TRBJ2-7|-|-
TGTGCCAGCTCAATCGGACAGCCACCTTCCTACGAGCAGTACTTC
CASSIGQPPSYEQYF
>TRBV18|TRBJ1-4|-|TRBD1
TGTGCCAGCTCACCGCGACCAGGGGGCGATGAAAAACTGTTTTTT
CASSPRPGGDEKLFF
>TRBV29-1|TRBJ2-3|-|-
TGCAGCGTTGGGTTAGTTTTGGCAGATACGCAGTATTTT
CSVGLVLADTQYF
>TRBV7-9|TRBJ1-2|-|-
TGTGCCAGCAGTTATCCCTATGGCTACACCTTC
CASSYPYGYTF
>TRBV19|TRBJ1-2|-|TRBD1
TGTGCCAGTAGTATCTCCGGGACAGGGGTTGGCTACACCTTC
CASSISGTGVGYTF
>TRBV5-1|TRBJ2-5|once|TRBD2
TGCGCCAGCAGCTTGGGTGGTAGCGGGAGGGCCGATGAGACCCAGTACTTC
CASSLGGSGRADETQYF
>TRBV14|TRBJ2-7|-|-
TGTGCCAGCAGCCCGCGATTACAGGGATACTACGAGCAGTACTTC
CASSPRLQGYYEQYF
>TRBV7-3|TRBJ2-5|-|TRBD1
TGTGCCAGCAGCTTATTGGGACAGCGACAAGAGACCCAGTACTTC
CASSLLGQRQETQYF
>TRBV2|TRBJ1-4|-|-
TGTGCCAGCAGTGAAGAAGGTCGGACAGTCTCGCTTTTCGAAAAACTGTTTTTT
CASSEEGRTVSLFEKLFF
>TRBV7-8|TRBJ1-1|-|TRBD1
TGTGCCAGCAGCTTAACAGGGGGCGGCACTGAAGCTTTCTTT
CASSLTGGGTEAFF
>TRBV5-6|TRBJ1-5|-|-
TGTGCCAGCAGCCCGTTTAACCTGGCCTCCTCGCCCCAGCATTTT
CASSPFNLASSPQHF
>TRBV4-1|TRBJ2-1|once|-
TGCGCCAGCAGGGAGGAGGGCCGCAATGAGCAGTTCTTC
CASREEGRNEQFF
>TRBV30|TRBJ1-3|-|-
TGTGCCTGGAGTGTTGCGGACTACTCTGGAAACACCATATATTTT
CAWSVADYSGNTIYF
>TRBV10-3|TRBJ2-3|-|-
TGTGCCATCAGTGAGTCGAGTTTCGGGACTCGCACAGATACGCAGTATTTT
CAISESSFGTRTDTQYF
>TRBV28|TRBJ2-6|-|-
TGTGCCAGCAGCAGGCCTGGACAGGGACTACCCTCTGGGGCCAACGTCCTGACTTTC
CASSRPGQGLPSGANVLTF
>TRBV11-2|TRBJ2-3|-|TRBD2
TGTGCCAGCACTAGCGGGAGGGCAGATACGCAGTATTTT
CASTSGRADTQYF
>TRBV7-8|TRBJ2-2|few|-
TGTGCCAGCAGCCCAAACAGCCCAGGGGCGAACACCGGGGAGCTGTTTTTT
CASSPNSPGANTGELFF
>TRBV11-2|TRBJ2-1|-|TRBD1
TGTGCCAGCAGCTTAGATAGGGGGCGTAATGAGCAGTTCTTC
CASSLDRGRNEQFF
>TRBV18|TRBJ2-3|once|TRBD1
TGTGCCAGCTCAAGACAGCGGACAGGGGGCTTGAACACAGATACGCAGTATTTT
CASSRQRTGGLNTDTQYF
>TRBV4-2|TRBJ2-1|-|-
TGTGCCAGCAGCCAAGAGGGGACTGCAAGCTCCTACAATGAGCAGTTCTTC
CASSQEGTASSYNEQFF
>TRBV18|TRBJ2-7|-|-
TGTGCCAGCTCACCGTCCAGTCTCCGCGAGCAGTACTTC
CASSPSSLREQYF
>TRBV28|TRBJ1-5|-|-
TGTGCCAGCAGTTTTACGCAGTCCAATCAGCCCCAGCATTTT
CASSFTQSNQPQHF
>TRBV10-1|TRBJ2-2|medium-sized|TRBD2
TGCGCCAGCAGTGCCGGGACTAGCGAGACCGGGGAGCTGTTTTTT
CASSAGTSETGELFF
>TRBV6-5|TRBJ1-6|-|-
TGTGCCAGCAGTCGAGTCAATTCACCCCTCCACTTT
CASSRVNSPLHF
>TRBV11-3|TRBJ2-2|-|TRBD1
TGTGCCAGCAGCTTACCGGGACAGGGGAAGACCGGGGAGCTGTTTTTT
CASSLPGQGKTGELFF
>TRBV6-1|TRBJ2-5|-|-
TGTGCCAGCAGTGAAGTTGGGGGGGAGACCCAGTACTTC
CASSEVGGETQYF
>TRBV7-2|TRBJ2-5|-|-
TGTGCCAGCAGCTTAGTGGGGCCTCAAGAGACCCAGTACTTC
CASSLVGPQETQYF
>TRBV9|TRBJ2-1|-|-
TGTGCCAGCAGCCCCATGTCGGGGTCTGCTTTTGATGAGCAGTTCTTC
CASSPMSGSAFDEQFF
>TRBV28|TRBJ2-5|-|TRBD1
TGTGCCAGCAGTTTGGGACAGGGGGGGAGAGAGACCCAGTACTTC
CASSLGQGGRETQYF